A single sample gave rise to the 21 T cell receptor beta chains below, sequenced in a study of cytomegalovirus exposure and HLA in healthy donors. PCR was performed using 60 Vbeta and 13 Jbeta primers. Clones were sequenced by immunoSEQ multiplex PCR, and TCRdb holds only the in-frame ones, with some missing. This table holds 100,000 or so clones. The sample comprised PBMCs. All receptors derive from a man between 45 and 60 years old in good health and CMV-seronegative.

This sequence joins TRBV4-1 and TRBJ2-1; 9 nucleotides match TRBD2. This CDR3 has 17 amino acids. Germline loops: CDR1 MGHRA, CDR2 YSYEKL. Germline trimming cut 4 bases from V and 9 bases from J; bases unmatched to any gene: 16. This chain's CDR3 is CASSLGEREASLGEQFF. The CDR3 nucleotides read TGCGCCAGCAGCCTAGGGGAGCGGGAGGCCTCCCTAGGTGAGCAGTTCTTC.

The chain recombines TRBV7-8 with TRBJ2-5; perhaps TRBD1 as D (5 bases). V was cut by 5 bases and J by 3 bases, with 13 bases left in between. The CDR3 length is 14 residues. Germline-derived CDR1 and CDR2 are SGHVS and FQNEAQ. The chain's CDR3 is CASSLQDIEETQYF. The CDR3 DNA sequence: TGTGCCAGCAGCCTCCAGGACATAGAAGAGACCCAGTACTTC.

The gene calls are TRBV5-1 and TRBJ2-2; a weak D match, TRBD2 (5 bases). Germline V gene sequence: CDR1 SGHRS, CDR2 YFSETQ. Trimming removed 3 bases from V and 3 bases from J, with 12 bases in between. The CDR3 extends over 15 amino acids. The CDR3 loop is CASSSDPRDTGELFF. CDR3 bases: TGCGCCAGCAGCTCAGATCCGAGGGACACCGGGGAGCTGTTTTTT.

This chain connects TRBV5-1 to TRBJ2-7, with D perhaps matching TRBD1 (6 bases). Per germline, CDR1 SGHRS and CDR2 YFSETQ. The CDR3 has 14 residues. V was clipped by 0 bases and J by 3 bases, with 10 bases between them. The CDR3: CASSLGEGGYEQYF. The CDR3 region has the DNA TGCGCCAGCAGCTTGGGGGAAGGGGGCTACGAGCAGTACTTC.

This chain connects TRBV28 to TRBJ1-4; TRBD1 might be the D (5 bases). With 1 base removed from V and 8 bases from J, the gap between germline ends came to 11 bases. Germline V gene data show CDR1 as MDHEN and CDR2 as SYDVKM. This CDR3 has 14 residues. The CDR3: CASSLYQGDEKLFF. In DNA, the CDR3 is TGTGCCAGCAGTTTATATCAGGGCGACGAAAAACTGTTTTTT.

The V and J genes are TRBV14 and TRBJ2-5; tentatively, D is TRBD1 (5 bases). Trimming pared 4 bases from V and 4 bases from J, leaving 10 bases between. CDR3 length: 13 amino acids. Germline V gives CDR1 SGHDN, CDR2 FVKESK. The CDR3 here is CASSPGHAETQYF. CDR3 DNA sequence: TGTGCCAGCAGCCCCGGACACGCAGAGACCCAGTACTTC.

V gene TRBV5-1 combines with J gene TRBJ2-7; 9 positions match TRBD1. The CDR3 is made up of 16 amino acids. Germline V gene sequence: CDR1 SGHRS, CDR2 YFSETQ. Losses at the gene ends were 5 bases for V and 6 bases for J; bases not matched to a gene: 15. CDR3 amino acids: CASSMEPQGARGEQYF. Here the CDR3 DNA reads TGCGCCAGCAGTATGGAGCCACAGGGGGCGCGGGGCGAGCAGTACTTC.

The DNA of the CDR3 is TGTGCCAGCAGCGCCAGACAGGGCGCGACTAATGAAAAACTGTTTTTT. Protein: CASSARQGATNEKLFF. V is TRBV9 and J is TRBJ1-4; 7 bases fit TRBD1. CDR3 length: 16 amino acids. Germline V gene lookup returns CDR1 SGDLS and CDR2 YYNGEE. J was trimmed by 2 bases and V by 3 bases; bases with no gene match: 7.

This chain connects TRBV5-8 to TRBJ2-5; D gene uncertain. The CDR3 runs 14 residues. Trimming cost V 7 bases and J 5 bases, with 18 bases left between them. Germline-derived CDR1 and CDR2 are SGHTS and YDEGEE. The CDR3 loop is CASFRSSYRETQYF. The CDR3 coding sequence is TGTGCCAGCTTTAGGAGTAGTTACCGGGAGACCCAGTACTTC.

V usage is TRBV10-3 and J usage is TRBJ2-2; maybe TRBD2 (5 bases). Germline CDR1 ENHRY, CDR2 SYGVKD. V was pared by 10 bases and J by 9 bases, with 12 bases between. The CDR3 has 11 residues. CDR3 region: CATGEFWELFF. For the CDR3, the DNA is TGTGCCACCGGGGAGTTCTGGGAGCTGTTTTTT.

The chain combines TRBV14 with TRBJ2-1, with 8 bases fitting TRBD2. CDR3 length: 14 amino acids. Germline V gene lookup returns CDR1 SGHDN and CDR2 FVKESK. V lost 1 base, J lost 12 bases, and 8 bases stayed unmatched. In nucleotides, the CDR3 is TGTGCCAGCAGCCAAGCTCCCCGGGAGGGGTCGCAGTTCTTC. It encodes CASSQAPREGSQFF.

The chain carries TRBV5-1 and TRBJ1-1; D is perhaps TRBD1 (6 bases). Trimming removed 6 bases at V and 5 bases at J, with 17 bases between. Germline V gene lookup returns CDR1 SGHRS and CDR2 YFSETQ. CDR3 length: 14 residues. The CDR3 loop is CASNDGTPTTEAFF. The CDR3 DNA sequence: TGCGCCAGCAATGACGGGACACCGACGACTGAAGCTTTCTTT.

The chain employs TRBV7-9 and TRBJ2-7, with D tentatively TRBD1 (6 bases). V was shortened by 5 bases and J by 2 bases, with 19 bases between the two germline ends. This CDR3 has 16 amino acids. CDR1 and CDR2 (germline): SEHNR, FQNEAQ (reference sequence). The CDR3 DNA is TGTGCCAGCAGCCCCCAGCGAAGGACAGCTGCCTACGAGCAGTACTTC. It yields the protein CASSPQRRTAAYEQYF.

V gene TRBV5-6 combines with J gene TRBJ1-1; 7 bases are shared with TRBD1. The CDR3 totals 12 residues. The V gene's germline CDR1 is SGHDT and CDR2 YYEEEE. J was trimmed by 7 bases and V by 3 bases; bases with no gene match: 3. The CDR3 DNA follows: TGTGCCAGCAGCTCGAGACAGGGTGAAGCTTTCTTT. It codes for CASSSRQGEAFF.

The chain combines TRBV14 with TRBJ1-5; D remains unclear. With 0 bases removed from V and 6 bases from J, the gap between germline ends came to 12 bases. There are 15 residues in the CDR3. Germline V lookup: CDR1 SGHDN, CDR2 FVKESK. The CDR3 DNA reads as TGTGCCAGCAGCCAAGAAGGACTACCGTCTCAGCCCCAGCATTTT. Amino acids: CASSQEGLPSQPQHF.

This sequence joins TRBV14 and TRBJ2-7; 7 positions match TRBD2. Looked up from germline, CDR1 is SGHDN and CDR2 is FVKESK. J lost 3 bases, V lost 6 bases, and 5 bases had no gene match. The CDR3 has 13 residues. Written as DNA, the CDR3 is TGTGCCAGCAGAGGGGACTACGACTACGAGCAGTACTTC. As protein: CASRGDYDYEQYF.

This chain uses TRBV27 with TRBJ1-2, with D tentatively TRBD1 (5 bases). This CDR3 spans 13 amino acids. Trimming cost V 5 bases and J 4 bases, with 11 bases left between them. Germline assignment: CDR1 MNHEY and CDR2 SMNVEV (reference sequence). CDR3 in DNA: TGTGCCAGCAGTCCGGCGGGGGTCTATGGCTACACCTTC. It yields the protein CASSPAGVYGYTF.

The V and J genes are TRBV7-9 and TRBJ2-7, with TRBD1 matching 9 bases. V shed 3 bases and J 3 bases; nucleotides not matched to a gene: 3. The germline V gene encodes CDR1 SEHNR and CDR2 FQNEAQ (reference sequence). This CDR3 has 14 residues. CDR3 DNA sequence: TGTGCCAGCAGCTTTCGGGACAGGGTCTACGAGCAGTACTTC. Amino acid sequence: CASSFRDRVYEQYF. Variable domain in full (rest from reference TRBV7-9 and TRBJ2-7): DTGVSQNPRHKITKRGQNVTFRCDPISEHNRLYWYRQTLGQGPEFLTYFQNEAQLEKSRLLSDRFSAERPKGSFSTLEIQRTEQGDSAMYLCASSFRDRVYEQYFGPGTRLTVT.

The chain's CDR3 is CASSPDRGNSPLHF. The CDR3 DNA is TGTGCCAGCAGCCCGGACAGGGGAAATTCACCCCTCCACTTT. This chain connects TRBV5-4 to TRBJ1-6; 9 positions agree with TRBD1. Germline CDR1 reads SGHNT; CDR2 reads YYREEE (reference sequence). The CDR3 contains 14 residues. Unmatched junction bases numbered 3, after V lost 4 bases and J lost 7 bases.

J is TRBJ1-1 and V is TRBV6-1, with a tentative D call TRBD1 (5 bases). This CDR3 spans 17 amino acids. CDR1 is MNHNS and CDR2 is SASEGT in the germline V gene. The V end was cut by 0 bases, the J end by 0 bases, with 14 bases between. The CDR3 nucleotides are TGTGCCAGCAGTGAAGCGGTAACAGGCACCCTGAACACTGAAGCTTTCTTT. Its translation is CASSEAVTGTLNTEAFF.

This chain connects TRBV5-4 to TRBJ1-1; 9 positions match TRBD1. V dropped 4 bases and J dropped 3; count of bases not matched to a gene: 1. Looked up from germline, CDR1 is SGHNT and CDR2 is YYREEE (reference sequence). The CDR3 loop spans 13 amino acids. The CDR3 sequence is CASSRTGDTEAFF. CDR3 nucleotide sequence: TGTGCCAGCAGCCGGACAGGGGACACTGAAGCTTTCTTT.